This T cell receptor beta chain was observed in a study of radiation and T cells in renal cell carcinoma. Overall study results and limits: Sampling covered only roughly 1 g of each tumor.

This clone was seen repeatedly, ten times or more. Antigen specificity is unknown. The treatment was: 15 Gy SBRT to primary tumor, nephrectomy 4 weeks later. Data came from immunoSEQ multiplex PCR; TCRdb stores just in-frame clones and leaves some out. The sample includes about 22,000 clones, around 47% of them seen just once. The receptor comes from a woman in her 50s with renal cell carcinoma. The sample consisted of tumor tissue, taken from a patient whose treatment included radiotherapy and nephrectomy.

The CDR3 sequence is CASTLAQSYEQYF. CDR3 in DNA: TGTGCCAGCACGTTAGCGCAGTCCTACGAGCAGTACTTC. The rearrangement links TRBV2 to TRBJ2-7, with D tentatively TRBD2 (5 bases). Germline values: CDR1 SNHLY, CDR2 FYNNEI. The CDR3 runs 13 residues. V shed 7 bases and J shed 1 base, with 11 bases lying between them.